This T cell receptor (beta chain) was captured in a study of blood T cell repertoires in COVID-19. About the research overall: Sites in the United States, Italy and Spain provided acute and convalescent COVID-19 samples. Nucleic acid was either cDNA or gDNA, and it came from T cells, B-cell-depleted T cells, or PBMCs.

J lost 5 bases, V lost 3 bases, and 3 bases had no gene match. CDR1 and CDR2 (germline): SGHRS, YFSETQ. The length of the CDR3 is 13 residues. Per the original data handling: Reference gene primer amplification yielded estimated nucleated cell counts. Clones were read by immunoSEQ multiplex PCR, and TCRdb kept only the in-frame ones, dropping some. The V and J calls and clone size were taken over from that table, and D and trimming were inferred from the DNA. The sample has some 140,000 clones, around three quarters seen once. The material sequenced was peripheral blood. This sequence originates from a man aged 55-75 years with acute or convalescent COVID-19. The chain combines TRBV5-1 with TRBJ2-7; the match to TRBD2 covers 9 bases. The CDR3 region has the DNA TGCGCCAGCAGCTCCCTAGCGGGACACGAGCAGTACTTC. Protein product: CASSSLAGHEQYF.